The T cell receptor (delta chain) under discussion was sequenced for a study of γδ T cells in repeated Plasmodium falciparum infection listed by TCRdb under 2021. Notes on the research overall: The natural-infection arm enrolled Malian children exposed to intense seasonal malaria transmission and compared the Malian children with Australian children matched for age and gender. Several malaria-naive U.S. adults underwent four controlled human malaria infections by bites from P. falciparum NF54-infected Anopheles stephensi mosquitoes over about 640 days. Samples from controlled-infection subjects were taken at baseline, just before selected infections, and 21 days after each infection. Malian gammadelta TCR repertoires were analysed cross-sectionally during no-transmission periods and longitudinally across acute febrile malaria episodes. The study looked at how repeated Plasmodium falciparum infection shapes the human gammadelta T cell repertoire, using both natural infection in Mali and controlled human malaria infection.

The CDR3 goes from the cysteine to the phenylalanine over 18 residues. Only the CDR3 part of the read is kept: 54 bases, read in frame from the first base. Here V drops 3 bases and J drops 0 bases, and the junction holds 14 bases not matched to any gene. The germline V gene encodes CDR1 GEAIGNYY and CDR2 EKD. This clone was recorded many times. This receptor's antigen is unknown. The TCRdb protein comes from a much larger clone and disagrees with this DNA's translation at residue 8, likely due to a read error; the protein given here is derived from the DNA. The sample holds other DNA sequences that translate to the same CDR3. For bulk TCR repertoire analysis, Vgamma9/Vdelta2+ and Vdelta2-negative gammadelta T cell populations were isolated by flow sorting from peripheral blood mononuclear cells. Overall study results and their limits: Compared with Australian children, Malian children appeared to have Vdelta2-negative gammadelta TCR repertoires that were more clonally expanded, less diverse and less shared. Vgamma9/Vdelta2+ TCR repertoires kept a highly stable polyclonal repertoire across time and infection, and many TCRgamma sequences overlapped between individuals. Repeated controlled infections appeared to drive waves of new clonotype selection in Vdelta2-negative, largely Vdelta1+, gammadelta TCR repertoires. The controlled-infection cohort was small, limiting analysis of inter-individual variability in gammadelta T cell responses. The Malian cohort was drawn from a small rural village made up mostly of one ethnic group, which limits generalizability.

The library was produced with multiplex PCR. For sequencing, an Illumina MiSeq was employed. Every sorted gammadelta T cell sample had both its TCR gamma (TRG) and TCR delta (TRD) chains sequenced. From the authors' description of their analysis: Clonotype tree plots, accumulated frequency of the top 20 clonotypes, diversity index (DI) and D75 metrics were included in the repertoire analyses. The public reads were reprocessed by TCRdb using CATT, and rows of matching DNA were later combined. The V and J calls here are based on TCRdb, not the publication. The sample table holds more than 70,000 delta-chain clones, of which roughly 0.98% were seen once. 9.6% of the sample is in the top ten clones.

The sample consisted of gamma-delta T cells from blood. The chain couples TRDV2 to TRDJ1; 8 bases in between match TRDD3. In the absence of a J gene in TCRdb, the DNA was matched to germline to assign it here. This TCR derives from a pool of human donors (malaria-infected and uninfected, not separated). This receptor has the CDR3 CACDPLTRGYSDTDKLIF. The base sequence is TGTGCCTGTGACCCTTTGACTAGGGGATACTCTGACACCGATAAACTCATCTTT.